The clone carrying this T cell receptor beta chain was counted many times. The length of the CDR3 is 16 residues. In germline, CDR1 is DFQATT, CDR2 SNEGSKA (reference sequence). The V gene end was trimmed by 3 bases and the J gene end by 0 bases; junction bases not matched to a gene: 5. The data belong to a study of T cells in Graves' hyperthyroidism and ophthalmopathy. The CDR3 regions of TCR beta were amplified from RNA transcripts. When the TCR CDR3 underwent first-round RT-PCR, the HTBI primer set was used. TCRdb itself ran the multiplex PCR reads through MiXCR, one entry per CDR3 protein. The sample holds hundreds of thousands of distinct CDR3 sequences, approximately 14% seen once.

The chain recombines TRBV20-1 with TRBJ2-1, with 10 nucleotides matching TRBD2. What was sequenced was blood. The sequence came from a young woman with Graves' hyperthyroidism. CDR3 sequence (DNA): TGCAGTGCTAGTTCGTCTAGCGGGAGCTCCTACAATGAGCAGTTCTTC. This encodes CSASSSSGSSYNEQFF.